The 29 T cell receptor beta chains listed next were all sequenced from one sample in a study of shared clonotypes between healthy human individuals. TCRdb keeps only in-frame clones here, not all; method: immunoSEQ multiplex PCR. Of 650,000 to 750,000 clones in the sample, about two thirds are singletons; the top ten hold under 2%. Sequenced: memory CD4+ T cells sorted from blood. Subset in this sample: CD45RA-negative fraction. These receptors all stem from a woman aged 30 to 39 in good health.

In DNA form, the CDR3 reads TGTGCCAGCAGCTCGCGCATAAATCGGGGGACTGAAGCTTTCTTT. Encoded protein: CASSSRINRGTEAFF. The rearrangement joins TRBV13 to TRBJ1-1, with a tentative D call TRBD1 (5 bases). V was pared by 4 bases and J by 5 bases, with 17 bases between. The germline gives CDR1 PRHDT, CDR2 FYEKMQ (reference sequence). The CDR3 is 15 amino acids.

The V and J genes are TRBV7-9 and TRBJ2-5; TRBD2 is a possible D gene (6 bases). The V end was cut by 2 bases, the J end by 3 bases, with 7 bases between. The CDR3 covers 13 residues. Germline CDR1 is SEHNR and CDR2 is FQNEAQ (reference sequence). The CDR3 DNA follows: TGTGCCAGCAGCTTATCGGGAGAAGAGACCCAGTACTTC. It yields the protein CASSLSGEETQYF.

Worth noting for this clone: Other DNA sequences in the sample encode the same CDR3. The chain couples TRBV6-1 to TRBJ1-1; D might be TRBD1 (5 bases). The germline CDR1 and CDR2 sequences are MNHNS and SASEGT. V lost 2 bases, J lost 4 bases, and 11 bases lay in between. The CDR3 has 14 residues. The CDR3 spells CASSETGAVTEAFF. The CDR3 nucleotides are TGTGCCAGCAGTGAAACTGGGGCGGTCACTGAAGCTTTCTTT.

The V call is TRBV7-9, the J call TRBJ1-5; D gene uncertain. Germline CDR1 reads SEHNR; CDR2 reads FQNEAQ (reference sequence). The CDR3 consists of 14 residues. Trimming removed 2 bases at V and 6 bases at J, with 11 bases between. The CDR3 coding sequence is TGTGCCAGCAGCTTAATCGGCGCGGGTCAGCCCCAGCATTTT. Translating gives CASSLIGAGQPQHF.

The chain carries TRBV27 and TRBJ2-1; D tentatively fits TRBD1 or TRBD2 (5 bases each). This CDR3 is 14 amino acids long. V dropped 3 bases and J dropped 8 bases, with 14 bases sitting between them. Germline V lookup: CDR1 MNHEY, CDR2 SMNVEV (reference sequence). The CDR3 loop reads CASSFTEGPYEQFF. In DNA, the CDR3 is TGTGCCAGCAGTTTTACCGAGGGGCCATATGAGCAGTTCTTC.

J is TRBJ1-2 and V is TRBV11-2; 7 bases map to TRBD1. This CDR3 comprises 13 residues. Germline V gene lookup returns CDR1 SGHAT and CDR2 FQNNGV. V dropped 5 bases and J dropped 8; count of bases not matched to a gene: 8. CDR3 in amino acids: CASSGRQGGGYTF. CDR3 coding DNA: TGTGCCAGCAGCGGACGACAGGGTGGGGGCTACACCTTC.

This chain connects TRBV4-1 to TRBJ2-7; D remains unclear. V was shortened by 10 bases and J by 0 bases, with 13 bases between the two germline ends. Germline assignment: CDR1 MGHRA and CDR2 YSYEKL. CDR3 length equals 13 residues. The CDR3 DNA reads TGCGCCACCATGGGCCTCAGCTCCTACGAGCAGTACTTC. Translated: CATMGLSSYEQYF.

This clone showed up just once. This sequence joins TRBV5-6 and TRBJ2-6, with unresolved D. The CDR3 has 14 residues. Looked up from germline, CDR1 is SGHDT and CDR2 is YYEEEE. Trimming cost V 5 bases and J 1 base, with 7 bases left between them. The CDR3 DNA is TGTGCCAGCAGATTATATTCTGGGGCCAACGTCCTGACTTTC. This sequence encodes CASRLYSGANVLTF.

This clone was picked up many times. The V and J genes are TRBV19 and TRBJ2-5; D uncertain. CDR3 length: 12 amino acids. The germline V and J ends were trimmed by 4 bases and 1 base, with 4 bases remaining between them. Germline V gene lookup returns CDR1 LNHDA and CDR2 SQIVND (reference sequence). The CDR3 sequence: CASSTAQETQYF. The CDR3 DNA sequence: TGTGCCAGTAGTACAGCCCAAGAGACCCAGTACTTC. The full variable domain, its missing parts supplied by reference TRBV19 and TRBJ2-5, is DGGITQSPKYLFRKEGQNVTLSCEQNLNHDAMYWYRQDPGQGLRLIYYSQIVNDFQKGDIAEGYSVSREKKESFPLTVTSAQKNPTAFYLCASSTAQETQYFGPGTRLLVL.

The genes are TRBV28 and TRBJ2-4; D is undetermined. This CDR3 has 16 amino acids. The germline CDR1 and CDR2 sequences are MDHEN and SYDVKM. V was pared by 5 bases and J by 1 base, with 15 bases between. CDR3 coding DNA: TGTGCCAGCAGTCGTGGTTCCTACCGGGCCAAAAACATTCAGTACTTC. Amino acid sequence: CASSRGSYRAKNIQYF. The full variable domain, rest sourced from reference TRBV28 and TRBJ2-4, is DVKVTQSSRYLVKRTGEKVFLECVQDMDHENMFWYRQDPGLGLRLIYFSYDVKMKEKGDIPEGYSVSREKKERFSLILESASTNQTSMYLCASSRGSYRAKNIQYFGAGTRLSVL.

This chain links TRBV2 with TRBJ2-3, with D unresolved. Germline V gives CDR1 SNHLY, CDR2 FYNNEI. This CDR3 is 14 amino acids long. Trimming stripped 4 bases from V and 2 bases from J, with 10 bases between. CDR3 nucleotide sequence: TGTGCCAGCAGTGTACGGCAGCTCACAGATACGCAGTATTTT. Translating gives CASSVRQLTDTQYF.

The rearrangement joins TRBV4-2 to TRBJ2-1; 11 nucleotides match TRBD2. The CDR3 consists of 15 residues. CDR1 and CDR2 from the germline V gene are LGHNA and YNFKEQ. V was pared by 6 bases and J by 8 bases, with 9 bases of the junction left unmatched. CDR3 sequence: CASSPTSGSRYEQFF. The CDR3 DNA is TGTGCCAGCAGTCCCACTAGCGGGAGTCGGTATGAGCAGTTCTTC.

The chain is built from TRBV9 and TRBJ2-1; 7 bases fit TRBD1. In germline, CDR1 is SGDLS, CDR2 YYNGEE. This CDR3 has 16 amino acids. The J segment lost 2 bases and the V segment lost 3 bases, leaving 8 bases of the junction unmatched. CDR3 amino acids: CASSGQGYGTYNEQFF. Written as DNA, the CDR3 is TGTGCCAGCAGCGGACAGGGATACGGCACCTACAATGAGCAGTTCTTC. Drawing the rest from reference TRBV9 and TRBJ2-1, the complete variable domain is DSGVTQTPKHLITATGQRVTLRCSPRSGDLSVYWYQQSLDQGLQFLIQYYNGEERAKGNILERFSAQQFPDLHSELNLSSLELGDSALYFCASSGQGYGTYNEQFFGPGTRLTVL.

A note on this clone: The sample contains more than one DNA sequence encoding this CDR3. The chain has TRBV5-1 and TRBJ2-7; D unclear. The V gene lost 0 bases and the J gene lost 4 bases, with 8 bases spanning the gap. Germline lookup yields CDR1 SGHRS and CDR2 YFSETQ. The CDR3 has 13 residues. CDR3 sequence: CASSLATNYEQYF. The DNA for the CDR3 is TGCGCCAGCAGCTTGGCGACCAATTACGAGCAGTACTTC.

The chain uses TRBV5-1 and TRBJ2-2; 15 bases align to TRBD2. The CDR3 runs to 16 residues. Germline V gene lookup returns CDR1 SGHRS and CDR2 YFSETQ. V dropped 3 bases and J dropped 5; count of bases not matched to a gene: 2. The CDR3 protein is CASSSGTSGRTGELFF. Here the CDR3 DNA reads TGCGCCAGCAGCTCCGGGACTAGCGGGAGGACCGGGGAGCTGTTTTTT. The whole variable domain, remainder taken from reference TRBV5-1 and TRBJ2-2, is KAGVTQTPRYLIKTRGQQVTLSCSPISGHRSVSWYQQTPGQGLQFLFEYFSETQRNKGNFPGRFSGRQFSNSRSEMNVSTLELGDSALYLCASSSGTSGRTGELFFGEGSRLTVL.

As for this clone: Other DNA sequences in the same sample also yield this CDR3. The chain's CDR3 is CASSLGTGSYNEQFF. The CDR3 region has the DNA TGCGCCAGCAGCTTGGGAACTGGCTCCTACAATGAGCAGTTCTTC. The V gene is TRBV5-1, the J gene TRBJ2-1; no reliable D call. The CDR3 is 15 amino acids. Trimming cost V 0 bases and J 0 bases, with 7 bases left between them. Germline CDR1 SGHRS, CDR2 YFSETQ. The whole variable domain, remainder taken from reference TRBV5-1 and TRBJ2-1, is KAGVTQTPRYLIKTRGQQVTLSCSPISGHRSVSWYQQTPGQGLQFLFEYFSETQRNKGNFPGRFSGRQFSNSRSEMNVSTLELGDSALYLCASSLGTGSYNEQFFGPGTRLTVL.

The chain employs TRBV18 and TRBJ2-5, with D hard to call. V dropped 4 bases and J dropped 5 bases, with 17 bases sitting between them. The CDR3 runs to 15 residues. The germline V gene has CDR1 KGHSH and CDR2 LQKENI. The DNA for the CDR3 is TGTGCCAGCTCACGAGACAAGGGTGGACGGGAGACCCAGTACTTC. It translates to CASSRDKGGRETQYF.

This chain uses TRBV6-6 with TRBJ2-3; D may correspond to TRBD1 or TRBD2 (5 bases each). V lost 6 bases and J lost 7, with 14 bases in between. This CDR3 spans 13 amino acids. Germline V lookup: CDR1 MNHNY, CDR2 SVGAGI (reference sequence). CDR3 sequence reads: CASSLGTTNTQYF. As DNA, the CDR3 is TGTGCCAGCAGCCTTGGGACCACTAATACGCAGTATTTT.

J is TRBJ1-2 and V is TRBV6-5; D is uncertain. The length of the CDR3 is 13 residues. With 0 bases removed from V and 8 bases from J, the gap between germline ends came to 10 bases. The germline CDR1 and CDR2 sequences are MNHEY and SVGAGI. The chain's CDR3 is CASSYSPTRGYTF. The CDR3 DNA sequence: TGTGCCAGCAGTTACTCCCCGACTCGAGGCTACACCTTC.

This clone was observed a handful of times. J is TRBJ2-1 and V is TRBV5-1; D is perhaps TRBD1 (6 bases). Trimming removed 4 bases at V and 6 bases at J, with 20 bases between. The CDR3 is 16 amino acids. Germline CDR1 and CDR2: SGHRS and YFSETQ. The CDR3 is CASSPFPGVDGNEQFF. CDR3 bases: TGCGCCAGCAGCCCCTTCCCAGGGGTGGACGGCAATGAGCAGTTCTTC.

This clone was seen a single time. This rearrangement joins TRBV7-8 to TRBJ1-5; D is unclear. Germline loops: CDR1 SGHVS, CDR2 FQNEAQ. The ends were cut back, 1 base at V and 3 bases at J, with 16 bases in the middle. The CDR3 has 17 amino acids. The CDR3 nucleotides read TGTGCCAGCAGCTTAGTCAGTGCATCTTTAACCAATCAGCCCCAGCATTTT. This translates into CASSLVSASLTNQPQHF.

The chain joins TRBV5-4 to TRBJ2-7; D is perhaps TRBD1 (5 bases). The CDR3 contains 14 residues. Trimming left V 5 bases short and J 2 bases short, with 14 bases between. Germline V gene data show CDR1 as SGHNT and CDR2 as YYREEE (reference sequence). The CDR3 sequence is CASSSGQITYEQYF. The CDR3 DNA reads as TGTGCCAGCAGTTCTGGACAAATTACCTACGAGCAGTACTTC.

This sequence joins TRBV6-5 and TRBJ2-1; the match to TRBD2 covers 7 bases. V shed 5 bases, J shed 0 bases, and the junction held 4 bases outside the gene matches. From germline, CDR1 is MNHEY and CDR2 SVGAGI. The CDR3 has 15 residues. The CDR3 DNA sequence: TGTGCCAGCAGTCTTCTAGCGGACTCCTACAATGAGCAGTTCTTC. Protein: CASSLLADSYNEQFF.

The CDR3 bases are TGTGCCAGCAGCTTGGCGGGACAGGGCATAGTTTTGAATGAGCAGTTCTTC. Its translation is CASSLAGQGIVLNEQFF. This sequence joins TRBV5-6 and TRBJ2-1; 9 bases line up with TRBD1. The ends lost 0 bases at V and 7 bases at J; junction bases unmatched: 11. Looked up from germline, CDR1 is SGHDT and CDR2 is YYEEEE. The CDR3 has 17 amino acids. Drawing the rest from reference TRBV5-6 and TRBJ2-1, the complete variable domain is DAGVTQSPTHLIKTRGQQVTLRCSPKSGHDTVSWYQQALGQGPQFIFQYYEEEERQRGNFPDRFSGHQFPNYSSELNVNALLLGDSALYLCASSLAGQGIVLNEQFFGPGTRLTVL.

This clone was observed a few times. Within the sample, other DNA sequences also encode this same CDR3. The chain couples TRBV20-1 to TRBJ1-5; D is uncertain. Germline lookup yields CDR1 DFQATT and CDR2 SNEGSKA (reference sequence). V was pared by 7 bases and J by 6 bases, with 4 bases between. The CDR3 runs 9 residues. The CDR3 nucleotides are TGCAGTGTGGGTCAGCCCCAGCATTTT. Amino acid sequence: CSVGQPQHF.

This clone has ten or more counts. The rearrangement uses TRBV7-6 and TRBJ1-2; D not resolved. Germline V gene lookup returns CDR1 SGHVS and CDR2 FNYEAQ. V lost 2 bases to trimming and J lost 2 bases, with 6 bases between them. The CDR3 extends over 13 amino acids. This CDR3 is CASSLSNNYGYTF. In DNA, the CDR3 is TGTGCCAGCAGCTTATCGAACAACTATGGCTACACCTTC. The whole variable domain, filled in from reference TRBV7-6 and TRBJ1-2, reads GAGVSQSPRYKVTKRGQDVALRCDPISGHVSLYWYRQALGQGPEFLTYFNYEAQQDKSGLPNDRFSAERPEGSISTLTIQRTEQRDSAMYRCASSLSNNYGYTFGSGTRLTVV.

J is TRBJ2-2 and V is TRBV7-9; 7 bases line up with TRBD1. The V segment lost 6 bases and the J segment 1 base; nucleotides outside the gene matches: 2. This CDR3 is 14 amino acids long. CDR1 is SEHNR, CDR2 FQNEAQ, per germline (reference sequence). The CDR3 is CASRRQGNTGELFF. CDR3 DNA sequence: TGTGCCAGCAGACGACAGGGGAACACCGGGGAGCTGTTTTTT. Full variable domain (remainder filled in from reference TRBV7-9 and TRBJ2-2): DTGVSQNPRHKITKRGQNVTFRCDPISEHNRLYWYRQTLGQGPEFLTYFQNEAQLEKSRLLSDRFSAERPKGSFSTLEIQRTEQGDSAMYLCASRRQGNTGELFFGEGSRLTVL.

This clone was detected many times. Different DNA sequences within this sample yield the same CDR3. V gene TRBV11-2 combines with J gene TRBJ2-7, with D perhaps TRBD2 (7 bases). Germline CDR1 reads SGHAT; CDR2 reads FQNNGV. Trimming left V 3 bases short and J 0 bases short, with 12 bases between. The CDR3 loop spans 15 amino acids. This CDR3 reads CASSFGGAGSYEQYF. CDR3 nucleotide sequence: TGTGCCAGCAGCTTTGGGGGGGCTGGCTCCTACGAGCAGTACTTC.

The DNA for the CDR3 is TGTGCCAGCAGCCCGCACTCTGGGGCCAACGTCCTGACTTTC. Its translation: CASSPHSGANVLTF. The chain carries TRBV7-3 and TRBJ2-6; D is unresolved. V was trimmed by 5 bases and J by 0 bases, leaving 5 bases between them. The CDR3 length is 14 residues. CDR1 and CDR2 from the germline V gene are SGHTA and FQGTGA.